Listed below are T cell receptor beta chains from one sample, sequenced in a study of technical replicates of blood from a few donors. Repertoires were generated with immunoSEQ multiplex PCR, while TCRdb's copy carries only in-frame clones and drops some. The table includes approximately 74,000 clones, 75% to 90% detected once. The source material was PBMCs. The receptors derive from a human donor in good health. Some clones in this sample may be carry-over from other donors' samples. The CDR3 runs from the conserved cysteine through the conserved F or W. Each record gives: D gene, clone size, J gene, V gene, CDR3 DNA, CDR3 protein. D genes are given only for firm matches. A clone size is listed for some rows: how often the clone was seen (once, few, many), or a class if it is expanded.

>TRBD2|-|TRBJ2-7|TRBV5-1
TGCGCCAGTAATAGCGGGGGGCCCTACGAGCAGTACTTC
CASNSGGPYEQYF
>-|-|TRBJ2-1|TRBV11-2
TGTGCCAGCAGCTTAGCTGTGGGGGGGGCGGGCAATGAGCAGTTCTTC
CASSLAVGGAGNEQFF
>TRBD2|few|TRBJ2-7|TRBV6-1
TGTGCCAGCCAAGAATTGGCGGGGGTCTCCTACGAGCAGTACTTC
CASQELAGVSYEQYF
>-|-|TRBJ1-6|TRBV21-1
TGTGCCAGCAGCAGGAGGGCCTATAATTCACCCCTCCACTTT
CASSRRAYNSPLHF
>-|-|TRBJ2-7|TRBV30
TGTGCCTGGAGTGAGTCGCGTGGCTACGAGCAGTACTTC
CAWSESRGYEQYF
>TRBD2|once|TRBJ2-5|TRBV2
TGTGCCAGCAGTGACCGTAGCGGGGGGGTAGAGACCCAGTACTTC
CASSDRSGGVETQYF
>-|once|TRBJ1-1|TRBV5-4
TGTGCCAGCAGCTTAGATTCGGGGTACGCTTTCTTT
CASSLDSGYAFF
>-|-|TRBJ1-4|TRBV15
TGTGCCACCAGCAGAGACCAGGGGTTTAATGAAAAACTGTTTTTT
CATSRDQGFNEKLFF
>TRBD1|-|TRBJ2-7|TRBV6-1
TGTGCCAGCAGAACTGCGGGGACAGGGGGCCGGGAGCAGTACTTC
CASRTAGTGGREQYF
>-|-|TRBJ1-2|TRBV6-5
TGTGCCAGCAGTGTGGGGCAGGGCGGACGTCTGGGCTACACCTTC
CASSVGQGGRLGYTF
>TRBD1|-|TRBJ2-7|TRBV2
TGTGCCAGCAGTCGGGACAGGTCCTACGAGCAGTACTTC
CASSRDRSYEQYF
>TRBD2|once|TRBJ2-3|TRBV5-4
TGTGCCAGCAGCGGGGGACTAGCGGAAAGCCGGGATACGCAGTATTTT
CASSGGLAESRDTQYF
>-|once|TRBJ2-2|TRBV5-1
TGCGCCAGCACGGAGGGACCCACCGGGGAGCTGTTTTTT
CASTEGPTGELFF
>TRBD1|-|TRBJ2-5|TRBV18
TGTGCCAGCTCACCGTCGGAGACGGACAGGTCTTCCCAAGAGACCCAGTACTTC
CASSPSETDRSSQETQYF
>-|-|TRBJ1-5|TRBV7-2
TGTGCCAGCAGCTTAGGAGTCGCAGGGGCTTATCAGCCCCAGCATTTT
CASSLGVAGAYQPQHF
>TRBD1|-|TRBJ1-2|TRBV6-5
TGTGCCAGCCGGGAACAGGGGCTGCTCGGGGGCTACACCTTC
CASREQGLLGGYTF
>-|-|TRBJ2-2|TRBV10-3
TGTGCCATCAGTGATTCGGGCGGGGAGCTGTTTTTT
CAISDSGGELFF
>TRBD1|-|TRBJ1-2|TRBV18
TGTGCCAGCTCACTCTCCGGACAGGAGTCGTCCTATGGCTACACCTTC
CASSLSGQESSYGYTF
>-|-|TRBJ1-1|TRBV5-6
TGTGCCAGCAGCCCAGGGTTGAACACTGAAGCTTTCTTT
CASSPGLNTEAFF
>TRBD1|-|TRBJ1-2|TRBV4-3
TGCGCCAGCAGCCAAGAGGCCGGGACAGGGATAGGCTACACCTTC
CASSQEAGTGIGYTF
>TRBD2|few|TRBJ2-5|TRBV5-1
TGCGCCAGCAGCCTCTCTAGCGGGGAGGGGACCCAGTACTTC
CASSLSSGEGTQYF
>TRBD2|-|TRBJ2-5|TRBV4-3
TGCGCCAGCAGCCAAGTGGGAGGGGTGGGTCGGGAGACCCAGTACTTC
CASSQVGGVGRETQYF
>-|-|TRBJ1-5|TRBV6-5
TGTGCCAGCAGTCCCTCTACGGGGGGCAATCAGCCCCAGCATTTT
CASSPSTGGNQPQHF
>TRBD2|-|TRBJ2-3|TRBV9
TGTGCCAGCAGCGTAGAGGGGACTAGCGGGACAGATACGCAGTATTTT
CASSVEGTSGTDTQYF
>-|-|TRBJ1-5|TRBV19
TGTGCCAGTAAGGTTCTTGAGGGCAATCAGCCCCAGCATTTT
CASKVLEGNQPQHF
>TRBD1|-|TRBJ1-1|TRBV7-2
TGTGCCAGCAGCTCGGACAGGTATGAAGCTTTCTTT
CASSSDRYEAFF